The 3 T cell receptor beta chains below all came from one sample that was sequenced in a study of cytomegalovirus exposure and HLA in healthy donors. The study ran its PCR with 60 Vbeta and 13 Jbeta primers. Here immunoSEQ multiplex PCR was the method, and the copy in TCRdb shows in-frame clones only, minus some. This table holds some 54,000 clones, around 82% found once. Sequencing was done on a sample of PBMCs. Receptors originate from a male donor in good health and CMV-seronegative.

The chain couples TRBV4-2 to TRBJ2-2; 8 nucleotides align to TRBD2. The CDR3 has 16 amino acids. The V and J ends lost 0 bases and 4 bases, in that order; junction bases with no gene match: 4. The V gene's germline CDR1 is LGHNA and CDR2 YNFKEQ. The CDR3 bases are TGTGCCAGCAGCCAAGATGCGGGGGGCTTCACCGGGGAGCTGTTTTTT. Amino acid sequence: CASSQDAGGFTGELFF.

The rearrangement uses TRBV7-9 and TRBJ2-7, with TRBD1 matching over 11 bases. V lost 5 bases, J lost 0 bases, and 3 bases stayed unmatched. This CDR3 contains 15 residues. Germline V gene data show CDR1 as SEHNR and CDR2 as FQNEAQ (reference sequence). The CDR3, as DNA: TGTGCCAGCAGCCGAGGGACAGGGGGCTCCTACGAGCAGTACTTC. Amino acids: CASSRGTGGSYEQYF.

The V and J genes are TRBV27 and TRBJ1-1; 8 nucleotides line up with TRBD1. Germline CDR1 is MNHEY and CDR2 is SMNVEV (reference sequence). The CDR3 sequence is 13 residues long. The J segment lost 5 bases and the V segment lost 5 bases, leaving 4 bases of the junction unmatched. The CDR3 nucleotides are TGTGCCAGCAGTCTCAACAGGGGGACTGAAGCTTTCTTT. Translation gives CASSLNRGTEAFF.